The following is a T cell receptor beta chain sequence with its context. The target antigen is unknown. The same CDR3 arises from other DNA sequences in this sample as well. This entry is derived from a study of beta chain features in type 1 diabetes. Points from the study as a whole: HLA effects on TCRB rearrangement stayed unresolved here.

V was clipped by 4 bases and J by 2 bases, with 11 bases between them. The CDR3 loop spans 14 amino acids. Per the germline V gene, CDR1 is SGHRS and CDR2 is YFSETQ. The sequenced template was cDNA made from the entire isolated RNA. The protocol was immunoSEQ multiplex PCR, while the TCRdb copy is restricted to in-frame clones and leaves out a portion. The data show 350,000 to 450,000 clones, around 13% seen once. Sequencing was done on a sample of naive CD4+ T cells from blood. The chain combines TRBV5-1 with TRBJ2-3; D is uncertain. The clonotype was recovered from a man younger than 40 in good health. The CDR3 sequence: CASSRGGYTDTQYF. CDR3 DNA: TGCGCCAGCAGCCGAGGTGGCTACACAGATACGCAGTATTTT.